Each of the 18 T cell receptor beta chains below was sequenced from the same sample in a study of blood T cell repertoires in COVID-19. Libraries were prepared by immunoSEQ multiplex PCR; TCRdb keeps only in-frame clonotypes and omits some of them. Seen here are 100,000 to 150,000 clones, about four fifths observed once, and the top ten hold about a sixth. Sequences were obtained from peripheral blood. The receptor set was obtained from a woman older than 75 with acute or convalescent COVID-19.

V usage is TRBV19 and J usage is TRBJ2-2; 8 positions match TRBD1. The CDR3 contains 15 residues. Germline V gives CDR1 LNHDA, CDR2 SQIVND (reference sequence). V dropped 1 base and J dropped 4; count of bases not matched to a gene: 2. CDR3 nucleotides: TGTGCCAGTAGTATAGGGCAGGGGGCCACCGGGGAGCTGTTTTTT. This encodes CASSIGQGATGELFF.

The chain uses TRBV7-2 and TRBJ1-5; 7 bases match TRBD1. V shed 4 bases and J 0 bases; nucleotides not matched to a gene: 6. CDR1 and CDR2 (germline): SGHTA, FQGNSA. The CDR3 contains 16 residues. The chain's CDR3 is CASSYRTGASNQPQHF. In DNA form, the CDR3 reads TGTGCCAGCAGCTACCGGACAGGTGCTAGCAATCAGCCCCAGCATTTT.

The chain combines TRBV25-1 with TRBJ1-4, with D possibly being TRBD1 (5 bases). V lost 2 bases, J lost 10 bases, and 8 bases lay in between. This CDR3 is built from 12 residues. Germline-derived CDR1 and CDR2 are MGHDK and SYGVNS. The DNA of the CDR3 is TGTGCCAGCAGTGAACGGGGGGGAAAACTGTTTTTT. It yields the protein CASSERGGKLFF. The variable domain in full, completed from reference TRBV25-1 and TRBJ1-4, reads EADIYQTPRYLVIGTGKKITLECSQTMGHDKMYWYQQDPGMELHLIHYSYGVNSTEKGDLSSESTVSRIRTEHFPLTLESARPSHTSQYLCASSERGGKLFFGSGTQLSVL.

The chain links TRBV5-1 to TRBJ2-2; 9 positions agree with TRBD1. V was clipped by 4 bases and J by 4 bases; unmatched bases: 8. This CDR3 has 16 residues. The germline V gene encodes CDR1 SGHRS and CDR2 YFSETQ. DNA for the CDR3: TGCGCCAGCAGCCCACGACAGGGGGTCGGCACCGGGGAGCTGTTTTTT. Protein sequence: CASSPRQGVGTGELFF.

J is TRBJ2-7 and V is TRBV6-6; 13 bases agree with TRBD2. CDR1 is MNHNY, CDR2 SVGAGI, per germline (reference sequence). The CDR3 length is 15 residues. V lost 6 bases to trimming and J lost 10 bases; unmatched junction nucleotides: 12. The DNA of the CDR3 is TGTGCCAGCAGCTTGACCGGGACTAGCGGGATTATACAGTACTTC. Translating gives CASSLTGTSGIIQYF.

The V gene is TRBV7-8, the J gene TRBJ2-7, with D possibly TRBD2 on 6 matching bases. This CDR3 comprises 14 residues. CDR1 is SGHVS and CDR2 is FQNEAQ in the germline V gene. The germline V and J ends were trimmed by 5 bases and 5 bases, with 16 bases remaining between them. The CDR3 region is CASSLDGRRDEQYF. The CDR3 nucleotides read TGTGCCAGCAGCCTAGACGGCCGGAGGGACGAGCAGTACTTC.

The chain recombines TRBV29-1 with TRBJ2-7, with 8 bases lining up with TRBD1. Per the germline V gene, CDR1 is SQVTM and CDR2 is ANQGSEA. CDR3 size: 12 residues. The V gene end was trimmed by 6 bases and the J gene end by 7 bases; junction bases not matched to a gene: 8. CDR3 sequence (DNA): TGCAGCGTGAACACAGGGGGAACTGAGCAGTACTTC. Protein: CSVNTGGTEQYF.

The rearrangement links TRBV5-6 to TRBJ2-1, with 7 positions matching TRBD2. V shed 4 bases, J shed 4 bases, and the junction held 8 bases outside the gene matches. CDR3 length: 15 amino acids. Germline-derived CDR1 and CDR2 are SGHDT and YYEEEE. CDR3 nucleotides: TGTGCCAGCAGCCTTAGCAGAGCGGGGTACAATGAGCAGTTCTTC. Translated, it gives CASSLSRAGYNEQFF. Together with reference TRBV5-6 and TRBJ2-1, the CDR3 gives the full variable domain: DAGVTQSPTHLIKTRGQQVTLRCSPKSGHDTVSWYQQALGQGPQFIFQYYEEEERQRGNFPDRFSGHQFPNYSSELNVNALLLGDSALYLCASSLSRAGYNEQFFGPGTRLTVL.

The rearrangement links TRBV5-1 to TRBJ2-2, with a possible D match to TRBD1 (6 bases). The germline V gene has CDR1 SGHRS and CDR2 YFSETQ. V lost 2 bases to trimming and J lost 5 bases, with 16 bases between them. The CDR3 loop spans 16 amino acids. The CDR3 reads CASSLQTGLSTGELFF. CDR3 nucleotide sequence: TGCGCCAGCAGCTTACAAACAGGGTTGTCTACCGGGGAGCTGTTTTTT.

The chain has TRBV9 and TRBJ1-2, with 7 bases aligning to TRBD1. The V and J ends lost 4 bases and 4 bases, in that order; junction bases with no gene match: 7. Germline loops: CDR1 SGDLS, CDR2 YYNGEE. The CDR3 totals 14 residues. The CDR3 is CASSPWGDSYGYTF. The CDR3 coding sequence is TGTGCCAGCAGCCCCTGGGGGGACAGCTATGGCTACACCTTC.

V is TRBV6-5 and J is TRBJ2-7; D uncertain. Germline V lookup: CDR1 MNHEY, CDR2 SVGAGI. Between the trimmed V and J ends, which lost 0 bases and 5 bases, there was a span of 8 bases. The CDR3 covers 13 residues. The CDR3 loop reads CASSYSNEDEQYF. The CDR3 nucleotides read TGTGCCAGCAGTTACTCGAACGAGGACGAGCAGTACTTC.

This chain connects TRBV18 to TRBJ1-5, with 7 bases lining up with TRBD1. Germline assignment: CDR1 KGHSH and CDR2 LQKENI. Trimming cost V 2 bases and J 3 bases; bases outside gene matches: 4. This CDR3 region has 15 residues. This chain's CDR3 is CASSPNDRANQPQHF. The CDR3 bases are TGTGCCAGCTCACCAAACGACAGGGCCAATCAGCCCCAGCATTTT.

This clone was counted only a few times. The chain joins TRBV19 to TRBJ1-5; 8 bases agree with TRBD1. This CDR3 spans 13 amino acids. The J segment lost 6 bases and the V segment lost 3 bases, leaving 1 base of the junction unmatched. CDR1 is LNHDA, CDR2 SQIVND, per germline (reference sequence). The CDR3 nucleotides read TGTGCCAGTAGTATGGACAGGGTTCAGCCCCAGCATTTT. This gives the protein CASSMDRVQPQHF. The full variable domain, with the rest looked up from reference TRBV19 and TRBJ1-5, is DGGITQSPKYLFRKEGQNVTLSCEQNLNHDAMYWYRQDPGQGLRLIYYSQIVNDFQKGDIAEGYSVSREKKESFPLTVTSAQKNPTAFYLCASSMDRVQPQHFGDGTRLSIL.

The chain couples TRBV4-3 to TRBJ1-1, with D unclear. The CDR3 length is 14 residues. Trimming shortened V by 4 bases and J by 10 bases, and 19 bases separated the two germline ends. Germline lookup yields CDR1 LGHNA and CDR2 YSLEER. CDR3 DNA: TGCGCCAGCAGCCCCTCCTCAGGCGGGAAAGGAGCTTTCTTT. Translation gives CASSPSSGGKGAFF.

The chain carries TRBV4-3 and TRBJ1-2; D possibly corresponds to TRBD1 (6 bases). V was trimmed by 3 bases and J by 6 bases, leaving 14 bases between them. CDR3 length: 14 amino acids. Looked up from germline, CDR1 is LGHNA and CDR2 is YSLEER. CDR3 coding DNA: TGCGCCAGCAGCCAGGAACAGGGTTTCGATGGCTACACCTTC. Amino acids: CASSQEQGFDGYTF.

The chain employs TRBV11-2 and TRBJ2-1, with TRBD1 identical over 7 bases. Trimming at V came to 5 bases and at J to 5 bases, leaving 3 bases not matched to a gene. This CDR3 region has 13 residues. The V gene's germline CDR1 is SGHAT and CDR2 FQNNGV. The CDR3 region is CASSTDRDNEQFF. CDR3 DNA sequence: TGTGCCAGCAGCACCGACAGGGACAATGAGCAGTTCTTC.

The chain uses TRBV27 and TRBJ2-5; 7 bases align to TRBD1. Trimming took 4 bases from V and 5 from J; bases not matched to a gene: 7. The CDR3 length is 14 residues. The germline CDR1 and CDR2 sequences are MNHEY and SMNVEV (reference sequence). CDR3 residues: CASSSLQGWETQYF. The CDR3 DNA reads as TGTGCCAGCAGTTCCTTACAGGGGTGGGAGACCCAGTACTTC.

J is TRBJ1-4 and V is TRBV6-5, with 10 bases aligning to TRBD1. CDR3 length equals 15 residues. Looked up from germline, CDR1 is MNHEY and CDR2 is SVGAGI. V dropped 6 bases and J dropped 4; count of bases not matched to a gene: 5. The CDR3 DNA is TGTGCCAGCAGGGGGACAGGGGTCGATAATGAAAAACTGTTTTTT. Translating it yields CASRGTGVDNEKLFF.